The sequence of this TCR beta chain was determined in a study of blood T cells in healthy people across ages. This clonotype showed up just a few times. For the second PCR, which ran for about 6 to 12 cycles, a sample-barcoded 5' primer and a J-beta primer mix were used. TCRdb called the 5' RACE reads again in MiXCR, with one record for every CDR3 protein. The repertoire has around 1,900,000 distinct CDR3 sequences, about two fifths of them found once; the top ten carry about 23%. Trimming left V 5 bases short and J 0 bases short, with 11 bases between. The CDR3 contains 15 residues. Germline V gene lookup returns CDR1 SNHLY and CDR2 FYNNEI.

This sequence originates from a human donor in good health. The rearrangement uses TRBV2 and TRBJ2-1; D uncertain. Sequencing was performed on blood. CDR3 region: CASSSERSSYNEQFF. DNA of the CDR3: TGTGCCAGCAGTTCTGAGAGGAGCTCCTACAATGAGCAGTTCTTC. The variable domain in full, with the rest retrieved from reference TRBV2 and TRBJ2-1, is EPEVTQTPSHQVTQMGQEVILRCVPISNHLYFYWYRQILGQKVEFLVSFYNNEISEKSEIFDDQFSVERPDGSNFTLKIRSTKLEDSAMYFCASSSERSSYNEQFFGPGTRLTVL.